One and the same sample provided the 27 T cell receptor beta chains below, sequenced in a study of blood T cell repertoires in COVID-19. The protocol was immunoSEQ multiplex PCR, while the TCRdb copy is restricted to in-frame clones and leaves out a portion. The table includes 53,000 or so clones, approximately 84% detected once. The material sequenced was peripheral blood. These receptors came from a man aged 65-85 years with active COVID-19.

The chain couples TRBV6-5 to TRBJ1-1; 8 nucleotides match TRBD1. The CDR3 consists of 13 residues. CDR1 MNHEY and CDR2 SVGAGI come from the germline V gene. V dropped 5 bases and J dropped 9; count of bases not matched to a gene: 8. CDR3 DNA sequence: TGTGCCAGCAGTCCCGGGACAGGAGCGAAAGCTTTCTTT. As protein: CASSPGTGAKAFF.

This sequence joins TRBV28 and TRBJ1-4; 7 bases line up with TRBD1. Trimming took 6 bases from V and 8 from J; bases not matched to a gene: 6. CDR1 is MDHEN, CDR2 SYDVKM, per germline. The length of the CDR3 is 13 residues. The CDR3 DNA is TGTGCCAGCAGCCCAGGGGGGCTGGAAAAACTGTTTTTT. Translating gives CASSPGGLEKLFF.

The chain has TRBV18 and TRBJ2-1; D unresolved. Trimming shortened V by 0 bases and J by 2 bases, and 8 bases separated the two germline ends. CDR1 and CDR2 (germline): KGHSH, LQKENI. This CDR3 has 15 residues. The CDR3: CASSPPPGTYNEQFF. Here the CDR3 DNA reads TGTGCCAGCTCACCACCGCCCGGTACCTACAATGAGCAGTTCTTC.

The rearrangement joins TRBV7-2 to TRBJ2-3; TRBD2 aligns across 8 bases. Per the germline V gene, CDR1 is SGHTA and CDR2 is FQGNSA. V was pared by 5 bases and J by 5 bases, with 15 bases of the junction left unmatched. The CDR3 runs to 17 residues. CDR3 DNA sequence: TGTGCCAGCAGCCCGGCTTTAACTAGCGGTCCGGGAGATACGCAGTATTTT. It codes for CASSPALTSGPGDTQYF.

This clone was observed a few times. This rearrangement joins TRBV7-2 to TRBJ2-7, with TRBD2 matching over 13 bases. Germline CDR1 is SGHTA and CDR2 is FQGNSA. This CDR3 spans 16 amino acids. V dropped 4 bases and J dropped 4; count of bases not matched to a gene: 7. CDR3 amino acids: CASSSRTSGSRYEQYF. DNA of the CDR3: TGTGCCAGCAGCTCGCGGACTAGCGGGAGTCGGTACGAGCAGTACTTC.

This clone occurred a few times. The chain recombines TRBV27 with TRBJ2-7; 12 bases map to TRBD2. The CDR3 spans 18 residues. V gave up 0 bases and J gave up 4 bases; unmatched junction bases: 10. Germline V CDR1 and CDR2: MNHEY, SMNVEV (reference sequence). The CDR3 region has the DNA TGTGCCAGCAGTTTATCGACCCCCACTAGCGGGAGGACATACGAGCAGTACTTC. This encodes CASSLSTPTSGRTYEQYF.

This chain joins TRBV7-3 and TRBJ2-2; D unresolved. Per germline, CDR1 SGHTA and CDR2 FQGTGA. This CDR3 has 13 amino acids. Trimming left V 5 bases short and J 0 bases short, with 4 bases between. CDR3 sequence (DNA): TGTGCCAGCAGCCCTACGAACACCGGGGAGCTGTTTTTT. The encoded protein is CASSPTNTGELFF.

The rearrangement joins TRBV12-5 to TRBJ2-3; 10 nucleotides line up with TRBD2. This CDR3 has 23 amino acids. Germline CDR1 reads LGHNT; CDR2 reads FRNRAP. With 2 bases clipped from V and 3 bases from J, the junction kept 26 bases outside the gene matches. For the CDR3, the DNA is TGTGCTAGTGGTTTGTTCGCTTTAGGCGCGCCGATACTAGCGGGATTGTTTACAGATACGCAGTATTTT. It translates to CASGLFALGAPILAGLFTDTQYF.

This clone was observed a few times. The chain employs TRBV5-1 and TRBJ2-5; TRBD2 might be the D (6 bases). The CDR3 runs to 14 residues. Deletions cut 4 bases from V and 5 bases from J, with 15 bases between. Germline loops: CDR1 SGHRS, CDR2 YFSETQ. The CDR3 DNA reads TGCGCCAGCAGCCCCGGGACTCTCGGGGAGACCCAGTACTTC. It yields the protein CASSPGTLGETQYF. Full variable domain (rest looked up from reference TRBV5-1 and TRBJ2-5): KAGVTQTPRYLIKTRGQQVTLSCSPISGHRSVSWYQQTPGQGLQFLFEYFSETQRNKGNFPGRFSGRQFSNSRSEMNVSTLELGDSALYLCASSPGTLGETQYFGPGTRLLVL.

The chain recombines TRBV28 with TRBJ2-1; D unclear. Germline V gene sequence: CDR1 MDHEN, CDR2 SYDVKM. The CDR3 sequence is 15 residues long. V lost 2 bases and J lost 5, with 13 bases in between. As DNA, the CDR3 is TGTGCCAGCAGTTTAACGGATAGCCGTAACAATGAGCAGTTCTTC. Translation gives CASSLTDSRNNEQFF.

The V call is TRBV6-2 or TRBV6-3, the J call TRBJ2-2, with D possibly TRBD2 on 6 matching bases. Germline loops: CDR1 MNHEY, CDR2 SVGEGT. The CDR3 is 16 amino acids. Trimming removed 5 bases at V and 8 bases at J, with 21 bases between. DNA for the CDR3: TGTGCCAGCAGTAAGGGCTTAGCGGAACTCGGGGGGGAGCTGTTTTTT. It yields the protein CASSKGLAELGGELFF.

This chain uses TRBV5-1 with TRBJ2-2; 13 bases line up with TRBD2. Unmatched junction bases numbered 1, after V lost 5 bases and J lost 3 bases. Germline CDR1 is SGHRS and CDR2 is YFSETQ. The CDR3 consists of 15 residues. The CDR3, as DNA: TGCGCCAGCAGACTAGCGGGAGGGTACACCGGGGAGCTGTTTTTT. Translation: CASRLAGGYTGELFF.

A word on this clone: This specimen includes other DNA sequences encoding the same CDR3. This sequence joins TRBV18 and TRBJ1-5, with a weak D call TRBD1 (6 bases). This CDR3 comprises 13 residues. Trimming took 4 bases from V and 4 from J, leaving 8 bases between them. Germline V lookup: CDR1 KGHSH, CDR2 LQKENI. CDR3 residues: CASSLDRNQPQHF. As DNA, the CDR3 is TGTGCCAGCTCACTCGACAGGAATCAGCCCCAGCATTTT.

The chain uses TRBV9 and TRBJ2-1; D is undetermined. CDR1 and CDR2 from the germline V gene are SGDLS and YYNGEE. This CDR3 has 14 residues. The V gene lost 3 bases and the J gene lost 5 bases, with 12 bases spanning the gap. In DNA, the CDR3 is TGTGCCAGCAGCGAAGGCCTAGAAAACAATGAGCAGTTCTTC. Translated, it gives CASSEGLENNEQFF.

This chain joins TRBV15 and TRBJ1-4, with 8 bases matching TRBD1. J lost 7 bases, V lost 5 bases, and 6 bases had no gene match. Germline V CDR1 and CDR2: LNHNV, YYDKDF (reference sequence). This CDR3 has 14 residues. The CDR3 spells CATSGRTGFEKLFF. In DNA, the CDR3 is TGTGCCACCAGCGGACGGACAGGGTTTGAAAAACTGTTTTTT.

The CDR3 here is CASSAEGEGSYEQYF. CDR3 coding DNA: TGTGCCAGCAGCGCGGAGGGAGAGGGATCCTACGAGCAGTACTTC. The V and J genes are TRBV9 and TRBJ2-7, with a tentative D call TRBD2 (6 bases). The germline V gene encodes CDR1 SGDLS and CDR2 YYNGEE. The V and J ends lost 3 bases and 1 base respectively, with 14 bases between them. The CDR3 has 15 residues.

The J gene is TRBJ2-4, the V gene TRBV6-5; TRBD2 matches at 9 bases. The germline gives CDR1 MNHEY, CDR2 SVGAGI. The CDR3 totals 15 residues. Trimming took 3 bases from V and 1 from J; bases not matched to a gene: 1. CDR3 residues: CASSYSGGAKNIQYF. As DNA, the CDR3 is TGTGCCAGCAGTTATAGCGGGGGCGCCAAAAACATTCAGTACTTC.

CDR3 DNA sequence: TGCAGTGCTAGTTTGGCAGGGGGCTCAAACTATGGCTACACCTTC. Its translation: CSASLAGGSNYGYTF. This rearrangement joins TRBV20-1 to TRBJ1-2, with 8 bases that match TRBD1. This CDR3 comprises 15 residues. CDR1 and CDR2 (germline): DFQATT, SNEGSKA (reference sequence). V was clipped by 3 bases and J by 2 bases; unmatched bases: 8.

The chain combines TRBV6-6 with TRBJ1-2, with 7 positions matching TRBD1. V lost 5 bases to trimming and J lost 6 bases; unmatched junction nucleotides: 9. Germline V gene data show CDR1 as MNHNY and CDR2 as SVGAGI (reference sequence). CDR3 length: 14 amino acids. This CDR3 is CASSGPDRVNGYTF. The CDR3, as DNA: TGTGCCAGCAGTGGGCCCGACAGGGTGAATGGCTACACCTTC.

DNA of the CDR3: TGTGCCAGCAGCCAAGATCCCGGGACTAGCTCTCGAAAGGAGCAGTACTTC. Amino acid sequence: CASSQDPGTSSRKEQYF. This rearrangement joins TRBV4-2 to TRBJ2-7, with 9 bases aligning to TRBD2. CDR3 length: 17 residues. Germline lookup yields CDR1 LGHNA and CDR2 YNFKEQ. Trimming removed 0 bases from V and 7 bases from J; junction bases left unmatched: 13.

The chain has TRBV7-6 and TRBJ2-3, with 8 positions matching TRBD2. The CDR3 sequence is 17 residues long. Germline trimming cut 0 bases from V and 1 base from J; bases unmatched to any gene: 6. Per germline, CDR1 SGHVS and CDR2 FNYEAQ. CDR3 DNA sequence: TGTGCCAGCAGCTTAGCGGGCCTAGCGGGCCGCACAGATACGCAGTATTTT. Translating gives CASSLAGLAGRTDTQYF. The full variable domain, with the rest looked up from reference TRBV7-6 and TRBJ2-3, is GAGVSQSPRYKVTKRGQDVALRCDPISGHVSLYWYRQALGQGPEFLTYFNYEAQQDKSGLPNDRFSAERPEGSISTLTIQRTEQRDSAMYRCASSLAGLAGRTDTQYFGPGTRLTVL.

V is TRBV20-1 and J is TRBJ2-1; a possible D gene is TRBD2 (5 bases). There are 14 residues in the CDR3. V gave up 3 bases and J gave up 5 bases, with 14 bases separating them. CDR1 and CDR2 (germline): DFQATT, SNEGSKA (reference sequence). The CDR3 spells CSASGLFPNNEQFF. The CDR3 bases are TGCAGTGCTAGTGGACTTTTCCCCAACAATGAGCAGTTCTTC.

The chain links TRBV11-3 to TRBJ2-7; 7 bases map to TRBD1. Germline values: CDR1 SGHNT, CDR2 YENEEA. Trimming cost V 4 bases and J 3 bases; bases outside gene matches: 6. The CDR3 covers 14 residues. The CDR3 spells CASSSPGQSYEQYF. CDR3 in DNA: TGTGCCAGCAGCTCCCCGGGACAGAGCTACGAGCAGTACTTC. The full variable domain, rest sourced from reference TRBV11-3 and TRBJ2-7, is EAGVVQSPRYKIIEKKQPVAFWCNPISGHNTLYWYLQNLGQGPELLIRYENEEAVDDSQLPKDRFSAERLKGVDSTLKIQPAELGDSAVYLCASSSPGQSYEQYFGPGTRLTVT.

The chain uses TRBV29-1 and TRBJ2-1; 10 bases are a match to TRBD2. The V segment lost 4 bases and the J segment 9 bases; nucleotides outside the gene matches: 12. CDR1 and CDR2 from the germline V gene are SQVTM and ANQGSEA. The CDR3 is made up of 15 amino acids. The CDR3 protein is CSVVKTAGGLSEQFF. The CDR3 DNA reads TGCAGCGTTGTAAAAACAGCGGGAGGGCTCTCTGAGCAGTTCTTC.

J is TRBJ2-1 and V is TRBV11-3, with 8 bases that match TRBD2. The ends lost 5 bases at V and 8 bases at J; junction bases unmatched: 14. There are 16 residues in the CDR3. Germline V gene data show CDR1 as SGHNT and CDR2 as YENEEA. CDR3 bases: TGTGCCAGCAGCCAATACTTTAGCGGGGCTGGGGATGAGCAGTTCTTC. This encodes CASSQYFSGAGDEQFF. Full variable domain (missing parts from reference TRBV11-3 and TRBJ2-1): EAGVVQSPRYKIIEKKQPVAFWCNPISGHNTLYWYLQNLGQGPELLIRYENEEAVDDSQLPKDRFSAERLKGVDSTLKIQPAELGDSAVYLCASSQYFSGAGDEQFFGPGTRLTVL.

The J gene is TRBJ2-1, the V gene TRBV18, with TRBD2 matching 14 bases. V lost 6 bases, J lost 6 bases, and 7 bases stayed unmatched. This CDR3 comprises 16 residues. Germline V gene sequence: CDR1 KGHSH, CDR2 LQKENI. This CDR3 reads CASSPGTSGSFNEQFF. The CDR3 nucleotides are TGTGCCAGCTCCCCGGGGACTAGCGGGAGTTTCAATGAGCAGTTCTTC.

The chain combines TRBV7-8 with TRBJ2-2; D perhaps matches TRBD1 (6 bases). This CDR3 region has 15 residues. Germline lookup yields CDR1 SGHVS and CDR2 FQNEAQ. Trimming pared 1 base from V and 2 bases from J, leaving 8 bases between. In DNA form, the CDR3 reads TGTGCCAGCAGCTTAGGACAGGTTAACACCGGGGAGCTGTTTTTT. Translated: CASSLGQVNTGELFF.